This T cell receptor (beta chain) was documented in a study of CD4 T cells in relation to SARS-CoV-2 and coronaviruses. Across the study: ViraFEST: roughly 10-day antigen culture of PBMCs, then TCR beta CDR3 sequencing.

The table came from immunoSEQ multiplex PCR; TCRdb's copy has only in-frame clones and leaves some out. The table lists 15,000 to 20,000 clones, 74% of them singletons. Remarks on this clone: The antigen is unknown.

The unexposed donors gave CD4+ T cells in about 2010-2019, prior to COVID-19. The cells were cultured for about 10 days before CD4+ T cells were isolated. Fresh IL-2 medium replaced half the medium on days 3 and 7. This receptor was obtained from a human donor in good health. The sample taken for sequencing was CD4+ T cells from PBMCs, cultured in vitro.

The DNA of the CDR3 is TGCGCCAGCAGCTACGCGGACAGGGGGTACGGGGAGACCCAGTACTTC. Its protein product is CASSYADRGYGETQYF. The chain couples TRBV5-1 to TRBJ2-5; 10 bases are shared with TRBD1. This CDR3 contains 16 residues. Germline trimming cut 3 bases from V and 5 bases from J; bases unmatched to any gene: 10. Germline V gene data show CDR1 as SGHRS and CDR2 as YFSETQ. The whole variable domain, remainder taken from reference TRBV5-1 and TRBJ2-5, is KAGVTQTPRYLIKTRGQQVTLSCSPISGHRSVSWYQQTPGQGLQFLFEYFSETQRNKGNFPGRFSGRQFSNSRSEMNVSTLELGDSALYLCASSYADRGYGETQYFGPGTRLLVL.